A selection of T cell receptor beta chains follows, all from one sample in a study of monozygotic twins with inflammatory bowel disease. With the 5' RACE reads reprocessed, TCRdb shows one record per CDR3 protein and no DNA. The sample table sets out approximately 200,000 distinct CDR3 sequences. The specimen was blood. Receptor source: a human donor with ulcerative colitis or Crohn's disease, or a healthy co-twin of an affected twin (not recorded which). Each CDR3 is given with its conserved first and last residue.

J gene,V gene,CDR3 protein
TRBJ1-3,TRBV6-1,CASRTGTGSDSSGNTIYF
TRBJ2-2,TRBV20-1,CSARARTGANTGELFF
TRBJ1-1,TRBV7-2,CASSLEGGVTEAFF
TRBJ1-2,TRBV20-1,CSARRGTDYGYTF
TRBJ2-7,TRBV7-2,CASSLGVGATTSAEQYF
TRBJ2-3,TRBV7-7,CASSFRGPTDTQYF
TRBJ2-5,TRBV6-6,CASSRPEETQYF
TRBJ2-7,TRBV7-2,CASSPGHSTYEQYF
TRBJ1-1,TRBV7-9,CASSLTDGNTEAFF
TRBJ2-2,TRBV5-1,CASSNGQGSNHDTGELFF
TRBJ1-1,TRBV5-6,CASSPELNTEAFF
TRBJ2-3,TRBV5-1,CASSPIPGLYTDTQYF
TRBJ1-6,TRBV7-2,CASSTSTGLGLSPLHF
TRBJ2-4,TRBV29-1,CSARKGVAKNIQYF
TRBJ2-7,TRBV5-1,CASSYGTSAAYEQYF
TRBJ1-1,TRBV5-1,CASSSSPVLTEAFF
TRBJ1-4,TRBV19,CASSNGGEKLFF
TRBJ2-3,TRBV12-3/TRBV12-4,CASSLTGRADTQYF
TRBJ1-3,TRBV12-3/TRBV12-4,CAIRTGGGNTIYF
TRBJ2-1,TRBV7-2,CASTLLPGGGEQFF
TRBJ2-5,TRBV5-5,CASSKWAPGETQYF
TRBJ2-3,TRBV5-1,CASSSRQDTDTQYF
TRBJ1-2,TRBV5-1,CASSLGSASGLWGYTF
TRBJ1-1,TRBV11-1,CASSFFRANTEAFF
TRBJ2-7,TRBV14,CASSALGRGGEQYF
TRBJ1-1,TRBV19,CASSTLNMNTEAFF
TRBJ1-2,TRBV20-1,CSARGDGIGSYGYTF
TRBJ2-1,TRBV3-1,CASSPTGSNEQFF
TRBJ1-6,TRBV7-9,CASSSTNRDRINSPLHF
TRBJ2-3,TRBV7-2,CASSLVGTGVTDTQYF
TRBJ2-1,TRBV2,CASSEWASGGFSYNEQFF
TRBJ2-1,TRBV5-1,CASSFEIGEAYNEQFF
TRBJ1-5,TRBV5-1,CASSLDPGSEQPQHF
TRBJ2-3,TRBV9,CASSVAAGVSTDTQYF
TRBJ2-1,TRBV12-3/TRBV12-4,CASSLRAGGHNEQFF
TRBJ2-3,TRBV4-1,CASSHSRGAGSTDTQYF
TRBJ1-1,TRBV29-1,CSVDRQMNTEAFF
TRBJ1-5,TRBV12-3/TRBV12-4,CASNLGWRSQPQHF
TRBJ2-2,TRBV12-3/TRBV12-4,CASTTLTGFPGELFF
TRBJ2-5,TRBV5-1,CASSLGQGIGETQYF
TRBJ1-1,TRBV20-1,CSARPMNTEAFF
TRBJ1-1,TRBV24-1,CATSSIRDRGGAFF
TRBJ1-1,TRBV6-5,CASSYGRWNTEAFF
TRBJ2-1,TRBV2,CASRLAVYNEQFF
TRBJ1-4,TRBV5-4,CASSATGTVNEKLFF
TRBJ2-2,TRBV7-3,CASSTRDGHTGELFF
TRBJ2-2,TRBV29-1,CSGRTLPNTGELFF
TRBJ1-2,TRBV20-1,CSARAGVAYYGYTF
TRBJ1-1,TRBV5-1,CASSLDPTEAFF
TRBJ2-4,TRBV7-9,CASSSPDPGTGDYIQYF
TRBJ2-1,TRBV14,CASSQDARGTYYNEQFF
TRBJ2-3,TRBV6-6,CASSYSWSGDTQYF
TRBJ2-1,TRBV10-3,CAIRDEGDEQFF
TRBJ1-1,TRBV6-1,CASSEAGHTEAFF
TRBJ2-4,TRBV20-1,CSARPGGRAKNIQYF
TRBJ2-4,TRBV12-3/TRBV12-4,CASCGSLDIQYF
TRBJ2-5,TRBV4-2,CASSQGGVGETQYF
TRBJ2-1,TRBV7-3,CASSLAGDNEQFF
TRBJ1-2,TRBV27,CASSLSLSGTQHYGYTF
TRBJ1-6,TRBV4-2,CASSQEQEFYNSPLHF